This T cell receptor (beta chain) is from a study of blood T cell repertoires in COVID-19. Overall study context: The origin of the acute and convalescent COVID-19 samples was the United States, Italy and Spain. PBMCs, B-cell-depleted T cells, or T cells provided the cDNA or gDNA that made up the material.

Seattle enrolled patients during active infection and tracked them longitudinally. The method was immunoSEQ multiplex PCR; TCRdb's version includes in-frame clones alone and lacks a portion of them. The sample includes some 49,000 clones, 81% of them seen just once. The CDR3 is made up of 17 amino acids. Germline trimming cut 3 bases from V and 3 bases from J; bases unmatched to any gene: 6. Germline V gives CDR1 SGHDT, CDR2 YYEEEE. This sequence joins TRBV5-6 and TRBJ2-1, with 13 nucleotides matching TRBD2. The source is an elderly woman with COVID-19, enrolled during active disease. The sequencing input was peripheral blood. The DNA for the CDR3 is TGTGCCAGCAGCTCGAGACTAGCGGGAGGCCTCTACAATGAGCAGTTCTTC. It translates to CASSSRLAGGLYNEQFF.